The clone carrying this TCR beta chain was recorded a few times. This record belongs to a study of T-cell reconstitution after alpha-beta-depleted transplantation in children. The CDR3 has 14 amino acids. Trimming shortened V by 1 base and J by 4 bases, and 8 bases separated the two germline ends. Germline V gene sequence: CDR1 SGHTA, CDR2 FQGNSA. The TCRbeta library was prepared with unique molecular identifiers. TCRdb used MiXCR to reprocess the PCR reads, holding one entry per CDR3 protein. The sample includes roughly 400,000 distinct CDR3 sequences, 20% of them seen just once. Source: PBMCs from the stem cell graft donor, taken from the stem cell graft. The chain carries TRBV7-2 and TRBJ2-1; D gene unclear. The receptor was isolated from a human donor who donated a stem cell graft to a child with acute myeloid leukemia. The CDR3 protein is CASSLGWSYNEQFF. The DNA of the CDR3 is TGTGCCAGCAGCTTAGGGTGGAGTTACAATGAGCAGTTCTTC. Full variable domain (rest looked up from reference TRBV7-2 and TRBJ2-1): GAGVSQSPSNKVTEKGKDVELRCDPISGHTALYWYRQSLGQGLEFLIYFQGNSAPDKSGLPSDRFSAERTGGSVSTLTIQRTQQEDSAVYLCASSLGWSYNEQFFGPGTRLTVL.